This T cell receptor beta chain originates from a study of blood T cell repertoires in COVID-19. Study context: Nucleic acid was either cDNA or gDNA, and it came from T cells, B-cell-depleted T cells, or PBMCs.

Authors' data handling: By means of reference gene primer amplification, nucleated cell counts were estimated. TCRdb's table, derived via immunoSEQ multiplex PCR, lists solely in-frame clones and lacks some. Clone size and V and J calls were adopted from that table, with D and trimming inferred from the DNA. The table has around 380,000 clones, more than 75% seen once; the top ten hold around 1.3%. Cohort 3 donors were reported recovered after two negative PCRs, clearance, or symptom resolution. The germline V and J ends were trimmed by 0 bases and 5 bases, with 17 bases remaining between them. CDR1 is SGHRS, CDR2 YFSETQ, per germline. The CDR3 is 16 residues long.

The chain uses TRBV5-1 and TRBJ2-5; perhaps TRBD2 as D (6 bases). Source material: PBMCs or T cells enriched from blood (not recorded which). This clonotype was obtained from a man aged 25-45 years who had recovered from COVID-19. Written as DNA, the CDR3 is TGCGCCAGCAGCTTGGAGCCCGGGACTCACGGGGAGACCCAGTACTTC. As protein: CASSLEPGTHGETQYF.